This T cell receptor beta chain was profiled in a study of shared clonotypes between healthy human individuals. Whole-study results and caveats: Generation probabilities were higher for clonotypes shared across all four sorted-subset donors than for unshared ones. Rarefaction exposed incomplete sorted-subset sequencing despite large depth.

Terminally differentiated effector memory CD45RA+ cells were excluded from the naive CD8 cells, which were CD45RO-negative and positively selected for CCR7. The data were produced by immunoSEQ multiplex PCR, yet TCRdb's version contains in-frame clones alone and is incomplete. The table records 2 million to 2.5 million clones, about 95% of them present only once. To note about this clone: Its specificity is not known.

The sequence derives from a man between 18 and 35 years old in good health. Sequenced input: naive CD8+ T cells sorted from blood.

CDR3 nucleotides: TGCGCCAGCAGTGCTGCCGGGACAGGGACAGATACGCAGTATTTT. It is translated as CASSAAGTGTDTQYF. V gene TRBV10-1 combines with J gene TRBJ2-3; 9 bases are a match to TRBD1. Germline V gene lookup returns CDR1 WNHNN and CDR2 SYGVQD (reference sequence). V dropped 4 bases and J dropped 3; count of bases not matched to a gene: 5. This CDR3 spans 15 amino acids.